One sample yielded the 27 T cell receptor beta chains listed below, sequenced in a study of blood T cell repertoires in COVID-19. Using immunoSEQ multiplex PCR, the repertoire was profiled, and TCRdb retains in-frame clones only, with some absent. The repertoire consists of more than 120,000 clones, with approximately 84% occurring once and the leading ten covering about 2.8%. Input material: peripheral blood. These TCRs come from a human donor with acute or convalescent COVID-19. The donor label of this sample is uncertain.

V is TRBV3-1 (or the pseudogene TRBV3-2) and J is TRBJ2-1; D is perhaps TRBD2 (7 bases). The germline gives CDR1 LGHDT, CDR2 YNNKEL (reference sequence). With 1 base removed from V and 0 bases from J, the gap between germline ends came to 13 bases. There are 17 residues in the CDR3. The CDR3 protein is CASSQVGGPGSYNEQFF. CDR3 nucleotide sequence: TGTGCCAGCAGCCAAGTCGGGGGGCCGGGCTCCTACAATGAGCAGTTCTTC.

This sequence joins TRBV27 and TRBJ1-6, with D unresolved. From germline, CDR1 is MNHEY and CDR2 SMNVEV (reference sequence). V dropped 4 bases and J dropped 0 bases, with 10 bases sitting between them. The length of the CDR3 is 16 residues. The CDR3 spells CASSSYSSSYNSPLHF. The DNA for the CDR3 is TGTGCCAGCAGTTCTTACTCGAGCTCCTATAATTCACCCCTCCACTTT.

The chain has TRBV28 and TRBJ2-4, with no clear D. Germline V gives CDR1 MDHEN, CDR2 SYDVKM. The CDR3 is 11 amino acids. V was pared by 5 bases and J by 4 bases, with 3 bases between. CDR3 residues: CASSPKNIQYF. In DNA form, the CDR3 reads TGTGCCAGCAGTCCGAAAAACATTCAGTACTTC.

This chain uses TRBV9 with TRBJ1-2, with 7 nucleotides matching TRBD1. This CDR3 region has 13 residues. V dropped 2 bases and J dropped 5; count of bases not matched to a gene: 3. CDR1 and CDR2 from the germline V gene are SGDLS and YYNGEE. The CDR3 coding sequence is TGTGCCAGCAGCGTTTCAGGGGGGTATGGCTACACCTTC. It specifies CASSVSGGYGYTF.

Only one count was recorded for this clone. The same CDR3 arises from other DNA sequences in this sample as well. The chain couples TRBV19 to TRBJ2-1; D is unclear. Trimming pared 3 bases from V and 0 bases from J, leaving 3 bases between. The CDR3 is 13 amino acids. Germline V gives CDR1 LNHDA, CDR2 SQIVND (reference sequence). This chain's CDR3 is CASSINSYNEQFF. The CDR3 coding sequence is TGTGCCAGTAGTATCAACTCCTACAATGAGCAGTTCTTC.

J is TRBJ2-7 and V is TRBV2, with a weak D call TRBD1 (5 bases). The germline V gene encodes CDR1 SNHLY and CDR2 FYNNEI. Trimming took 2 bases from V and 2 from J, leaving 22 bases between them. The CDR3 runs to 18 residues. CDR3 nucleotide sequence: TGTGCCAGCAGTGAATGGGTGTCCGACAGTATCGGGCCCTACGAGCAGTACTTC. Its translation is CASSEWVSDSIGPYEQYF.

The chain employs TRBV20-1 and TRBJ2-3, with TRBD1 identical over 10 bases. V shed 3 bases and J 2 bases; nucleotides not matched to a gene: 5. The germline CDR1 and CDR2 sequences are DFQATT and SNEGSKA (reference sequence). The CDR3 is 15 residues long. CDR3 DNA: TGCAGTGCTAGTAGAGACAGGGGGCACACAGATACGCAGTATTTT. Translation: CSASRDRGHTDTQYF.

The chain has TRBV24-1 and TRBJ2-2; 7 nucleotides agree with TRBD1. This CDR3 comprises 16 residues. J gave up 8 bases and V 0 bases, and 8 bases lay outside the gene matches. Per germline, CDR1 KGHDR and CDR2 SFDVKD. The CDR3 protein is CATSDLRRGRSGELFF. The DNA of the CDR3 is TGTGCCACCAGTGATTTGCGAAGGGGGCGTTCGGGGGAGCTGTTTTTT.

The chain employs TRBV7-2 and TRBJ1-5; D may be TRBD1 (5 bases). V shed 1 base and J shed 5 bases, with 9 bases lying between them. CDR1 and CDR2 (germline): SGHTA, FQGNSA. CDR3 length: 14 amino acids. This chain's CDR3 is CASSLGGSHQPQHF. The DNA of the CDR3 is TGTGCCAGCAGCTTAGGGGGCAGCCATCAGCCCCAGCATTTT.

The chain has TRBV13 and TRBJ2-1, with TRBD2 matching 8 bases. V gave up 4 bases and J gave up 13 bases; unmatched junction bases: 6. The CDR3 loop spans 12 amino acids. Germline lookup yields CDR1 PRHDT and CDR2 FYEKMQ (reference sequence). This CDR3 is CASSSPGLEQFF. The CDR3 nucleotides are TGTGCCAGCAGCTCCCCGGGACTAGAACAGTTCTTC.

The chain has TRBV10-1 and TRBJ2-7; TRBD1 might be the D (5 bases). Germline V CDR1 and CDR2: WNHNN, SYGVQD (reference sequence). The V gene lost 3 bases and the J gene lost 3 bases, with 12 bases spanning the gap. The length of the CDR3 is 14 residues. The CDR3 here is CASSDETEDYEQYV. The CDR3 DNA follows: TGCGCCAGCAGTGATGAGACAGAAGACTACGAGCAGTACGTC.

The chain links TRBV6-2 or TRBV6-3 to TRBJ2-7, with D tentatively TRBD2 (6 bases). Germline V CDR1 and CDR2: MNHEY, SVGEGT. Trimming removed 2 bases from V and 6 bases from J, with 8 bases in between. This CDR3 is 12 amino acids long. This chain's CDR3 is CASSYAGLEQYV. DNA for the CDR3: TGTGCCAGCAGTTACGCGGGGCTCGAGCAGTACGTC.

This rearrangement joins TRBV11-2 to TRBJ2-1; possible D gene TRBD2, 6 bases. The germline V and J ends were trimmed by 1 base and 4 bases, with 14 bases remaining between them. Germline assignment: CDR1 SGHAT and CDR2 FQNNGV. The CDR3 has 16 residues. CDR3 in amino acids: CASSLGSGGKYNEQFF. In DNA, the CDR3 is TGTGCCAGCAGCTTAGGTTCCGGCGGGAAGTACAATGAGCAGTTCTTC.

The chain joins TRBV6-2 or TRBV6-3 to TRBJ1-1; D remains ambiguous. This CDR3 has 15 amino acids. CDR1 is MNHEY, CDR2 SVGEGT, per germline. V lost 2 bases to trimming and J lost 3 bases, with 13 bases between them. CDR3 loop: CASSYVPGSYTEAFF. The CDR3 DNA reads as TGTGCCAGCAGTTACGTTCCAGGTAGTTACACTGAAGCTTTCTTT.

The chain combines TRBV19 with TRBJ1-6, with 7 bases fitting TRBD1. The CDR3 is made up of 14 amino acids. Germline V gives CDR1 LNHDA, CDR2 SQIVND (reference sequence). V shed 3 bases, J shed 10 bases, and the junction held 6 bases outside the gene matches. CDR3 nucleotides: TGTGCCAGTAGTATCCCAGGGGGGCGATCACCCCTCCACTTT. It codes for CASSIPGGRSPLHF.

This chain links TRBV7-3 with TRBJ1-1; D ambiguous. This CDR3 is 13 amino acids long. V was pared by 3 bases and J by 0 bases, with 5 bases between. CDR1 is SGHTA and CDR2 is FQGTGA in the germline V gene. CDR3: CASSFYVNTEAFF. The CDR3 nucleotides read TGTGCCAGCAGCTTCTACGTGAACACTGAAGCTTTCTTT.

The rearrangement uses TRBV30 and TRBJ2-7; TRBD1 aligns across 7 bases. CDR1 is GTSNPN, CDR2 SVGIG, per germline (reference sequence). Trimming removed 2 bases from V and 6 bases from J; junction bases left unmatched: 7. This CDR3 has 13 residues. CDR3 sequence reads: CAWSIGGWGEQYV. Here the CDR3 DNA reads TGTGCCTGGAGTATAGGGGGCTGGGGCGAGCAGTACGTC.

With respect to this clone: Other nucleotide sequences from this sample produce the same CDR3. CDR3 residues: CASSYRGQPQHF. Here the CDR3 DNA reads TGTGCCAGCAGCTACAGGGGTCAGCCCCAGCATTTT. The chain uses TRBV5-6 and TRBJ1-5, with TRBD1 matching over 7 bases. The ends lost 3 bases at V and 6 bases at J; junction bases unmatched: 0. This CDR3 comprises 12 residues. CDR1 and CDR2 (germline): SGHDT, YYEEEE.

The V gene is TRBV5-1, the J gene TRBJ2-3; 7 bases match TRBD2. Germline loops: CDR1 SGHRS, CDR2 YFSETQ. The length of the CDR3 is 14 residues. V was clipped by 4 bases and J by 4 bases; unmatched bases: 6. The CDR3 region is CASSPERGADTQYF. The CDR3 DNA reads TGCGCCAGCAGCCCGGAGCGGGGTGCAGATACGCAGTATTTT.

The chain uses TRBV28 and TRBJ2-2, with 8 bases lining up with TRBD2. Germline V lookup: CDR1 MDHEN, CDR2 SYDVKM. J lost 5 bases, V lost 8 bases, and 10 bases had no gene match. The CDR3 contains 15 residues. Here the CDR3 DNA reads TGTGCCAGCGGCCCCGCGGGGGGTGGTACCGGGGAGCTGTTTTTT. Protein sequence: CASGPAGGGTGELFF.

The chain employs TRBV30 and TRBJ2-3; D gene uncertain. Trimming stripped 5 bases from V and 0 bases from J, with 6 bases between. Germline CDR1 reads GTSNPN; CDR2 reads SVGIG (reference sequence). This CDR3 is built from 12 residues. The CDR3 sequence: CAWDISTDTQYF. CDR3 sequence (DNA): TGTGCCTGGGACATTAGCACAGATACGCAGTATTTT.

This clone has only one observation. CDR3: CASSSPLVLSNEQFF. For the CDR3, the DNA is TGTGCCAGCAGTTCTCCGTTAGTCCTTTCTAATGAGCAGTTCTTC. The chain links TRBV27 to TRBJ2-1; D not certain. Between the trimmed V and J ends, which lost 4 bases and 7 bases, there was a span of 17 bases. Germline values: CDR1 MNHEY, CDR2 SMNVEV (reference sequence). This CDR3 has 15 amino acids.

J is TRBJ2-2 and V is TRBV19; 8 positions match TRBD1. The V segment lost 8 bases and the J segment 5 bases; nucleotides outside the gene matches: 7. CDR1 and CDR2 from the germline V gene are LNHDA and SQIVND (reference sequence). The CDR3 contains 14 residues. CDR3: CASGGQGGTGELFF. CDR3 sequence (DNA): TGTGCCAGTGGAGGACAGGGAGGAACCGGGGAGCTGTTTTTT.

V gene TRBV10-2 combines with J gene TRBJ1-6, with 8 bases that match TRBD1. Germline-derived CDR1 and CDR2 are WSHSY and SAAADI. The CDR3 runs 13 residues. Trimming took 6 bases from V and 10 from J; bases not matched to a gene: 5. CDR3 region: CASRQGEQSPLHF. CDR3 in DNA: TGCGCCAGCAGACAGGGGGAACAATCACCCCTCCACTTT.

The V gene is TRBV2, the J gene TRBJ2-2, with 10 bases matching TRBD1. CDR3 length equals 18 residues. The germline CDR1 and CDR2 sequences are SNHLY and FYNNEI. V was pared by 7 bases and J by 3 bases, with 14 bases of the junction left unmatched. The CDR3 sequence: CASKGHTTGGEDTGELFF. DNA for the CDR3: TGTGCCAGCAAAGGCCACACGACAGGGGGCGAGGACACCGGGGAGCTGTTTTTT.

The chain employs TRBV3-1 (or the pseudogene TRBV3-2) and TRBJ2-7, with TRBD2 as a possible D gene (5 bases). CDR1 LGHDT and CDR2 YNNKEL come from the germline V gene (reference sequence). This CDR3 contains 15 residues. The V and J ends lost 1 base and 2 bases respectively, with 12 bases between them. The CDR3 nucleotides are TGTGCCAGCAGCCAAGGAGTAGCGCCTGCCTACGAGCAGTACGTC. Amino acid sequence: CASSQGVAPAYEQYV.

CDR3 nucleotide sequence: TGTGCCAGCAGTTACTCGACGGGGGCCTACGAGCAGTACGTC. Its translation is CASSYSTGAYEQYV. The chain carries TRBV6-5 and TRBJ2-7, with D possibly being TRBD2 (6 bases). CDR3 length: 14 residues. Per the germline V gene, CDR1 is MNHEY and CDR2 is SVGAGI. Trimming removed 0 bases at V and 2 bases at J, with 8 bases between.